The entry below gives a single T cell receptor (beta chain) sequence along with its context. CDR1 and CDR2 from the germline V gene are MNHEY and SMNVEV (reference sequence). The CDR3 is made up of 15 amino acids. With 1 base removed from V and 12 bases from J, the gap between germline ends came to 19 bases. Using immunoSEQ multiplex PCR, the repertoire was profiled, and TCRdb retains in-frame clones only, with some absent. The table has around 250,000 clones, 88% seen once; the top ten hold 10% to 13%. This entry belongs to a study of blood T cell repertoires in COVID-19. On the study more broadly: Donors in the United States, Italy and Spain gave samples during acute or convalescent COVID-19. PBMCs, B-cell-depleted T cells, or T cells were the source of the cDNA or gDNA that made up the material.

What was sequenced was peripheral blood. The chain is built from TRBV27 and TRBJ2-1; D might be TRBD2 (6 bases). This clonotype originated in a woman aged 65 to 85 with COVID-19, enrolled during active disease. CDR3 loop: CASSLFPGVTGGQFF. Here the CDR3 DNA reads TGTGCCAGCAGTTTATTTCCGGGAGTGACGGGCGGGCAGTTCTTC.